The next 23 T cell receptor beta chains were all read from a single sample in a study of spatial heterogeneity in lung cancer. Time point described: sample taken at primary tumor resection. Tumor, nontumor lung or frozen PBMC supplied whole RNA that was sequenced unsorted. TCRdb processed the 5' RACE reads anew with MiXCR; each CDR3 protein has one entry. This table has 6,000 to 7,500 distinct CDR3 sequences, 7% appearing once. The sequences come from PBMCs, collected at surgery. These receptors were obtained from a male donor with early-stage non-small cell lung cancer.

This clonotype is judged medium-sized (0.01 to 0.1%). It is unclear where the CDR3 begins or ends on the DNA, so no DNA is shown, and the CDR3 is as TCRdb lists it. This beta chain turned up in a library designed for alpha chains; as an off-target read, its abundance says little. The V and J genes are TRBV5-6 and TRBJ1-2. Per the germline V gene, CDR1 is SGHDT and CDR2 is YYEEEE. A total of 16 residues make up the CDR3, ends included. CDR3 amino acids: CASSLYLRFGVYGYTF.

In its sample, this clonotype was seen many times. This beta chain came through as a stray read in a library set up for alpha chains, and its size says little. The chain carries TRBV7-2 and TRBJ2-6; 11 bases align to TRBD1. Trimming took 3 bases from V and 3 from J; bases not matched to a gene: 4. The germline V gene has CDR1 SGHTA and CDR2 FQGNSA. CDR3 length: 17 residues. DNA of the CDR3: TGTGCCAGCAGCTTTAGGACAGGGGGCGGTGGGGCCAACGTCCTGACTTTC. It translates to CASSFRTGGGGANVLTF.

This clonotype showed up many times. Because the library targeted alpha chains, this beta chain is an off-target read whose size means little. The CDR3 DNA reads as TGCGCCAGCAGCTCGACAGGGGCTGATGAAAAACTGTTTTTT. It translates to CASSSTGADEKLFF. The chain has TRBV5-1 and TRBJ1-4, with 8 bases identical to TRBD1. Germline CDR1 and CDR2: SGHRS and YFSETQ. This CDR3 region has 14 residues. Trimming took 3 bases from V and 6 from J; bases not matched to a gene: 4.

This clonotype came up many times. This beta chain is a stray sequence in a library constructed for alpha chains; its clone size is not meaningful. The V gene is TRBV20-1, the J gene TRBJ1-3; no definite D call. The germline V gene encodes CDR1 DFQATT and CDR2 SNEGSKA (reference sequence). The germline V and J ends were trimmed by 3 bases and 4 bases, with 7 bases remaining between them. This CDR3 comprises 12 residues. The CDR3 coding sequence is TGCAGTGCTAGGAGGGCCGGAAACACCATATATTTT. Its protein product is CSARRAGNTIYF.

This clonotype was detected many times. This beta chain is a stray read from a library made for alpha chains; its abundance is not meaningful. The chain carries TRBV7-6 and TRBJ2-5; the D gene could be TRBD1 or TRBD2 (5 bases each). Germline CDR1 and CDR2: SGHVS and FNYEAQ. This CDR3 comprises 15 residues. Trimming removed 3 bases at V and 4 bases at J, with 15 bases between. The CDR3 region is CASSLGVGVGETQYF. Here the CDR3 DNA reads TGTGCCAGCAGCTTGGGTGTGGGGGTAGGAGAGACCCAGTACTTC.

This clonotype was observed at least ten times. This beta chain slipped into a library made for alpha chains as a stray read, so its size is not meaningful. The J gene is TRBJ1-1, the V gene TRBV7-9; D gene uncertain. This CDR3 region has 12 residues. V gave up 5 bases and J gave up 5 bases, with 9 bases separating them. The germline V gene encodes CDR1 SEHNR and CDR2 FQNEAQ (reference sequence). CDR3 in amino acids: CASSPGYTEAFF. CDR3 in DNA: TGTGCCAGCAGCCCTGGGTATACTGAAGCTTTCTTT.

This clonotype was recorded many times. The library was prepared for alpha chains; this beta chain is a stray read, so its frequency means little. V is TRBV20-1 and J is TRBJ2-5; TRBD1 agrees at 7 bases. Germline V CDR1 and CDR2: DFQATT, SNEGSKA (reference sequence). Unmatched junction bases numbered 6, after V lost 5 bases and J lost 3 bases. The CDR3 spans 13 residues. The CDR3 here is CSAGGRGKETQYF. As DNA, the CDR3 is TGCAGTGCTGGGGGCAGGGGGAAAGAGACCCAGTACTTC.

This clonotype has a count of ten or more. A library made for alpha chains picked up this beta chain off target, so its size means little. The chain joins TRBV5-1 to TRBJ2-3; weak D call: TRBD1 (6 bases). Germline V gives CDR1 SGHRS, CDR2 YFSETQ. With 0 bases removed from V and 5 bases from J, the gap between germline ends came to 10 bases. This CDR3 has 14 residues. CDR3 protein: CASSLGQAGDTQYF. As DNA, the CDR3 is TGCGCCAGCAGCTTGGGACAGGCTGGAGATACGCAGTATTTT.

In its sample, this clonotype was seen many times. As an off-target read in a library built for alpha chains, this beta chain has a frequency of little significance. This chain uses TRBV18 with TRBJ2-5; 9 nucleotides align to TRBD2. The germline CDR1 and CDR2 sequences are KGHSH and LQKENI. This CDR3 spans 15 amino acids. V shed 0 bases, J shed 1 base, and the junction held 0 bases outside the gene matches. The CDR3 DNA follows: TGTGCCAGCTCACCACCAGCGGGGGGCCAAGAGACCCAGTACTTC. This sequence encodes CASSPPAGGQETQYF. The full variable domain, with the rest looked up from reference TRBV18 and TRBJ2-5, is NAGVMQNPRHLVRRRGQEARLRCSPMKGHSHVYWYRQLPEEGLKFMVYLQKENIIDESGMPKERFSAEFPKEGPSILRIQQVVRGDSAAYFCASSPPAGGQETQYFGPGTRLLVL.

About this clonotype: A library made for alpha chains picked up this beta chain off target, so its size means little. The chain has TRBV28 and TRBJ2-3, with a weak D call TRBD1 (7 bases). The CDR3 extends over 13 amino acids. Trimming took off 5 bases at V and 7 bases at J, with 13 bases between the two ends. Germline CDR1 is MDHEN and CDR2 is SYDVKM. In nucleotides, the CDR3 is TGTGCCAGCAGTCAGGGGGGCCCCTATACGCAGTATTTT. Translation gives CASSQGGPYTQYF.

Many counts were recorded for this clonotype. This beta chain came through as a stray read in a library set up for alpha chains, and its size says little. The genes are TRBV7-8 and TRBJ2-2; perhaps TRBD2 as D (5 bases). The CDR3 is made up of 14 amino acids. Germline V CDR1 and CDR2: SGHVS, FQNEAQ. Trimming cost V 6 bases and J 2 bases, with 10 bases left between them. CDR3 DNA: TGTGCCAGCAGGTACGGAGGTAACACCGGGGAGCTGTTTTTT. Residues: CASRYGGNTGELFF. Using reference TRBV7-8 and TRBJ2-2 for the parts outside the CDR3, the full variable domain is GAGVSQSPRYKVAKRGQDVALRCDPISGHVSLFWYQQALGQGPEFLTYFQNEAQLDKSGLPSDRFFAERPEGSVSTLKIQRTQQEDSAVYLCASRYGGNTGELFFGEGSRLTVL.

This clonotype was picked up many times. For a library built for alpha chains, this beta chain is a stray read; little rests on its size. The chain uses TRBV7-2 and TRBJ1-3; TRBD1 matches 10 bases. The CDR3 totals 13 residues. The V gene's germline CDR1 is SGHTA and CDR2 FQGNSA. With 5 bases clipped from V and 7 bases from J, the junction kept 2 bases outside the gene matches. DNA for the CDR3: TGTGCCAGCAGCCGGGACAGGGGTAACACCATATATTTT. The encoded protein is CASSRDRGNTIYF.

This clonotype was seen repeatedly, ten times or more. Within a library made for alpha chains, this beta chain is off target, and its count is uninformative. The chain recombines TRBV28 with TRBJ2-7; the match to TRBD2 covers 7 bases. V lost 7 bases to trimming and J lost 3 bases; unmatched junction nucleotides: 6. The CDR3 runs 13 residues. Germline assignment: CDR1 MDHEN and CDR2 SYDVKM. CDR3 DNA: TGTGCCAGCATTCTAGCGGAAGGCTACGAGCAGTACTTC. It yields the protein CASILAEGYEQYF.

In its sample, this clonotype was seen many times. Being off target in a library aimed at alpha chains, this beta chain has a size of little meaning. The rearrangement links TRBV5-1 to TRBJ2-2, with D possibly TRBD1 on 6 matching bases. Germline-derived CDR1 and CDR2 are SGHRS and YFSETQ. The CDR3 consists of 17 residues. V was pared by 4 bases and J by 7 bases, with 23 bases between. The CDR3 DNA reads TGCGCCAGCAGCGCAGCCCCAACAGGGAGAGTTGGCGGGGAGCTGTTTTTT. Translation gives CASSAAPTGRVGGELFF.

This clonotype appeared many times. This beta chain is off target for a library built for alpha chains, so its abundance means little. The genes are TRBV16 and TRBJ1-1; D is unclear. The CDR3 extends over 14 amino acids. Germline V gives CDR1 KGHSY, CDR2 FQNENV. Trimming took off 4 bases at V and 8 bases at J, with 17 bases between the two ends. The CDR3 sequence: CASSPLMEGSEAFF. CDR3 sequence (DNA): TGTGCCAGCAGCCCCCTTATGGAGGGTTCGGAAGCTTTCTTT.

For this clonotype: A library prepared for alpha chains yielded this beta chain as an off-target read; its size is of little meaning. This rearrangement joins TRBV7-2 to TRBJ2-7; the match to TRBD1 covers 12 bases. Per germline, CDR1 SGHTA and CDR2 FQGNSA. J was trimmed by 4 bases and V by 0 bases; bases with no gene match: 4. The CDR3 runs to 16 residues. In nucleotides, the CDR3 is TGTGCCAGCAGCTTAGCGGGACAGGGGGCATCTTACGAGCAGTACTTC. This gives the protein CASSLAGQGASYEQYF.

The sample holds a few counts of this clonotype. Found in a library prepared for alpha chains, this beta chain is an off-target read, and its abundance has little meaning. The chain links TRBV2 to TRBJ1-1, with D unclear. The V gene lost 3 bases and the J gene lost 0 bases, with 17 bases spanning the gap. The germline gives CDR1 SNHLY, CDR2 FYNNEI. This CDR3 is built from 17 residues. Here the CDR3 DNA reads TGTGCCAGCAGTGATACCCAGAATTTACTGGTGAACACTGAAGCTTTCTTT. This translates into CASSDTQNLLVNTEAFF.

This clonotype was found many times. The library was designed around alpha chains, so this beta chain is a stray read whose abundance carries little weight. This sequence joins TRBV20-1 and TRBJ2-7; 9 nucleotides match TRBD1. This CDR3 has 14 residues. Germline loops: CDR1 DFQATT, CDR2 SNEGSKA (reference sequence). The trim removed 0 bases at V and 7 bases at J, leaving 7 bases unmatched. CDR3 residues: CSAREIQGAEEQYF. In DNA, the CDR3 is TGCAGTGCTAGAGAAATACAGGGGGCAGAGGAGCAGTACTTC.

This clonotype appeared many times. This beta chain turned up in a library designed for alpha chains; as an off-target read, its abundance says little. The chain carries TRBV5-1 and TRBJ1-4, with TRBD1 matching 10 bases. The CDR3 totals 15 residues. The germline CDR1 and CDR2 sequences are SGHRS and YFSETQ. V gave up 3 bases and J gave up 8 bases; unmatched junction bases: 7. CDR3 loop: CASSSGQGEREKLFF. The CDR3 DNA is TGCGCCAGCAGCTCTGGACAGGGGGAGAGAGAAAAACTGTTTTTT.

This clonotype was seen at least ten times. The size of this beta chain means little, since it is a stray read in a library made for alpha chains. CDR3 in amino acids: CASSTFRQGLTTNYGYTF. The CDR3 DNA is TGTGCCAGCAGCACCTTTCGACAGGGACTAACGACTAACTATGGCTACACCTTC. The chain links TRBV11-2 to TRBJ1-2; 7 positions match TRBD1. Germline-derived CDR1 and CDR2 are SGHAT and FQNNGV. This CDR3 region has 18 residues. V gave up 5 bases and J gave up 0 bases; unmatched junction bases: 15.

With respect to this clonotype: This beta chain turned up in a library designed for alpha chains; as an off-target read, its abundance says little. This chain connects TRBV7-9 to TRBJ1-3, with 7 bases aligning to TRBD1. After removal of 10 bases from V and 4 bases from J, the junction contained 10 bases not matched to a gene. Germline lookup yields CDR1 SEHNR and CDR2 FQNEAQ (reference sequence). The CDR3 has 14 residues. This CDR3 reads CATPGTAGGNTIYF. CDR3 in DNA: TGTGCCACCCCGGGGACAGCGGGAGGAAACACCATATATTTT.

This clonotype was counted ten times or more. This beta chain slipped into a library made for alpha chains as a stray read, so its size is not meaningful. J is TRBJ2-5 and V is TRBV11-2; D is perhaps TRBD2 (6 bases). CDR3 length: 15 amino acids. Trimming left V 2 bases short and J 3 bases short, with 13 bases between. From germline, CDR1 is SGHAT and CDR2 FQNNGV. The CDR3 DNA is TGTGCCAGCAGCTTACTTCGGTCTAGCGAAGAGACCCAGTACTTC. Encoded protein: CASSLLRSSEETQYF.

This clonotype came up many times. This beta chain slipped into a library made for alpha chains as a stray read, so its size is not meaningful. The chain couples TRBV29-1 to TRBJ1-1; no clear D gene. Germline V lookup: CDR1 SQVTM, CDR2 ANQGSEA. V gave up 7 bases and J gave up 2 bases, with 8 bases separating them. This CDR3 has 11 amino acids. CDR3 DNA: TGCAGCGGAGCCATAAACACTGAAGCTTTCTTT. Translation: CSGAINTEAFF.